This TCR beta chain was retrieved from a study of tumor-infiltrating lymphocytes in primary liver carcinoma (dated by TCRdb to the late 2010s). General notes on the study: The five patients, three men and two women aged 30 to 69 years, had hepatocellular carcinoma (four) or combined HCC and intrahepatic cholangiocarcinoma (one). Technical replicate repertoires showed high reproducibility, with mean shared-clone rates approximately 0.89 and correlation coefficients above 0.98. A total of 35 specimens from 5 patients went through TCRbeta repertoire sequencing, namely 25 tumor regions, 5 adjacent noncancerous liver tissues and 5 peripheral blood samples. The roughly 25 tumor region samples were profiled with Agilent mRNA microarrays so that TCRbeta repertoire diversity could be related to the local molecular phenotype. For each liver tumor, the study sampled five regions along with adjacent normal tissue and blood, and applied TCRbeta repertoire sequencing, expression microarrays and whole-exome sequencing. The five patients had tumors staged T1-T3 N0M0, with maximum diameters ranging from 4.2 to 10 cm. Samples yielded roughly 3.5 to 8 million productive TCRbeta reads; read depth did not differ significantly between tissue types.

Using a constant-region primer and ProtoScript II reverse transcriptase, TCRbeta-specific cDNA was reverse-transcribed from roughly 500 ng total RNA. Construction of the TCRbeta libraries relied on three nested rounds of multiplex PCR, following a slightly modified ARM-PCR procedure. The first two PCR rounds used multiplex TRBV1-TRBV30 forward primers with a Cbeta reverse primer, each for roughly 10 cycles. Sample barcodes and Illumina adapters were added in a final 25-cycle PCR with Deep VentR polymerase. Before sequencing, amplicons of 200-500 bp were purified from gel using a QIAquick gel extraction kit. An Illumina HiSeq 2500 was used to sequence the TCRbeta amplicons with 250-bp paired-end reads. The study's processing was this. Reads were quality-trimmed with Trimmomatic v0.33, and paired reads were merged with FLASH v1.2.11 to recover full CDR3 sequences. MiGEC v1.2.1b assigned V, D and J germline segments to the rearranged TCRbeta sequences. Clonotype statistics and Shannon-Wiener diversity indices were calculated with VDJtools v1.0.0. Except for diversity analysis, only the 250 most abundant clonotypes of each sample were used in subsequent analyses to reduce sampling bias. TCRdb trimmed the raw reads at Q25, called clones with MiXCR and kept productive beta chains. Every distinct CDR3 protein forms one entry, paired with its most common genes and DNA. The V and J calls were not made by the authors but by TCRdb's processing. Recorded for this sample are around 70,000 distinct CDR3 sequences; approximately 70% of them occurred a single time. The top ten clonotypes cover 28% of the sample.

Without any cell sorting, total RNA and DNA were extracted together from approximately 22-30 mg of bulk tissue using the AllPrep DNA/RNA mini kit. Between November 2015 and early 2016, about five patients in China with histopathologically diagnosed primary liver carcinoma had their tumors surgically resected. Patients had chronic HBV infection and were treatment-naive at sampling. Five spatially separated regions were sampled per tumor: superior, inferior, left-lateral and right-lateral poles, plus the tumor centre. More than 80% viable tumor cells were found by histology in every tumor sample. Pieces of fresh tumor and adjacent tissue were cut in half, with one half kept in RNAlater at -80 degrees C and the other half sent for histology. Spanning cysteine to phenylalanine, the CDR3 consists of 14 amino acids. Of all the DNA, just the CDR3 is kept, 42 bases in frame from base 1. V and J lose 2 bases and 4 bases, and a span of 12 bases separates them. The germline V gene provides CDR1 MNHEY and CDR2 SVGAGI.

This clonotype was detected ten times or more. The antigen this receptor binds is unknown. No per-base quality is available; no much larger clone lies one base away. The study at large found these results: Pairs of tumor regions showed greater repertoire overlap (mean roughly 35%) than tumor-adjacent pairs (roughly 17%) or tumor-blood pairs (approximately 14%), which is consistent with antigen-driven expansion. The top 250 clones made up a significantly larger repertoire fraction in tumors than in blood (p = 0.039). Only five patients were included in the study, and the authors note that the findings should be validated in a larger study. Because sequencing covered only the TCR beta chain and unpaired alpha chains were not captured, true repertoire diversity is likely underestimated. Comparison of CD4+ and CD8+ T cell repertoires was precluded by the use of bulk unsorted samples. Only about 7.5-25% of top clones were found in all five regions of a tumor, suggesting spatial heterogeneity of tumor-infiltrating T cells.

The chain is encoded by TRBV6-5 joined to TRBJ2-7, with the D segment possibly TRBD1 or TRBD2, each aligning over 7 bases. The clonotype comes from a man between 40 and 49 years old with primary liver carcinoma and hepatitis B virus infection. Sequencing used liver tumor tissue from sampling region 4. The sample's cell subset or site label, decoded: tumor region T4, right-lateral pole. The CDR3 in this case is CASSYHRGGYEQYF. The nucleotides read TGTGCCAGCAGTTACCACAGGGGAGGGTACGAGCAGTACTTC.